This passage covers 14 T cell receptor beta chains from one sample sequenced in a study of blood T cell repertoires in COVID-19. Sequencing used immunoSEQ multiplex PCR; TCRdb keeps in-frame clones, though not all of them. This table holds about 310,000 clones, 70% to 90% found once. The sample taken for sequencing was PBMCs or T cells enriched from blood (not recorded which). The origin of the receptors is a man aged 25-45 years who had recovered from COVID-19.

This chain uses TRBV7-9 with TRBJ1-3, with no clear D. The CDR3 loop spans 15 amino acids. Trimming removed 3 bases at V and 7 bases at J, with 16 bases between. Looked up from germline, CDR1 is SEHNR and CDR2 is FQNEAQ (reference sequence). The CDR3 DNA reads as TGTGCCAGCAGCTTTCAATCGGGTCTTACCAACACCATATATTTT. Amino acid sequence: CASSFQSGLTNTIYF. Combining the CDR3 with reference TRBV7-9 and TRBJ1-3 gives the whole variable domain DTGVSQNPRHKITKRGQNVTFRCDPISEHNRLYWYRQTLGQGPEFLTYFQNEAQLEKSRLLSDRFSAERPKGSFSTLEIQRTEQGDSAMYLCASSFQSGLTNTIYFGEGSWLTVV.

V usage is TRBV3-1 (or the pseudogene TRBV3-2) and J usage is TRBJ1-2; the D is unclear. Trimming stripped 1 base from V and 8 bases from J, with 14 bases between. The CDR3 covers 14 residues. Per germline, CDR1 LGHDT and CDR2 YNNKEL (reference sequence). The CDR3 loop is CASSQVPALEGYTF. CDR3 DNA sequence: TGTGCCAGCAGCCAAGTACCGGCCTTGGAGGGCTACACCTTC.

The chain is built from TRBV2 and TRBJ2-1, with 7 positions matching TRBD1. This CDR3 contains 12 residues. Trimming at V came to 4 bases and at J to 8 bases, leaving 2 bases not matched to a gene. The germline V gene has CDR1 SNHLY and CDR2 FYNNEI. The CDR3, as DNA: TGTGCCAGCAGTGGTCAGGGGGATGAGCAGTTCTTC. Amino acids: CASSGQGDEQFF.

The V call is TRBV19, the J call TRBJ2-1; 9 positions agree with TRBD2. The CDR3 runs 15 residues. CDR1 and CDR2 from the germline V gene are LNHDA and SQIVND (reference sequence). J lost 10 bases, V lost 5 bases, and 12 bases had no gene match. This CDR3 is CASSRSGGYLSEQFF. The CDR3 DNA reads TGTGCCAGTAGTCGCAGCGGGGGGTACCTTTCCGAGCAGTTCTTC.

The rearrangement links TRBV10-3 to TRBJ1-3; D perhaps matches TRBD1 (6 bases). V lost 5 bases to trimming and J lost 2 bases, with 10 bases between them. Per the germline V gene, CDR1 is ENHRY and CDR2 is SYGVKD. This CDR3 contains 14 residues. The CDR3 nucleotides are TGTGCCATCAGTACAGGGACCGCTGGAAACACCATATATTTT. Encoded protein: CAISTGTAGNTIYF.

The count of this clone is one. This chain joins TRBV10-3 and TRBJ1-5; no definite D call. The CDR3 has 13 amino acids. V lost 4 bases and J lost 11, with 15 bases in between. The germline CDR1 and CDR2 sequences are ENHRY and SYGVKD. CDR3: CAISGVQNQAQHF. The CDR3 nucleotides read TGTGCCATCAGTGGGGTCCAGAACCAGGCCCAGCATTTT.

This sequence joins TRBV5-1 and TRBJ2-3; D might be TRBD2 (6 bases). The CDR3 sequence is 16 residues long. V lost 6 bases to trimming and J lost 1 base, with 18 bases between them. The germline V gene has CDR1 SGHRS and CDR2 YFSETQ. CDR3 in amino acids: CASNDPRDFGTDTQYF. CDR3 nucleotides: TGCGCCAGCAACGATCCCCGGGACTTTGGCACAGATACGCAGTATTTT.

This chain links TRBV7-3 with TRBJ1-1; D gene unclear. The V gene lost 6 bases and the J gene lost 1 base, with 12 bases spanning the gap. Germline V gene lookup returns CDR1 SGHTA and CDR2 FQGTGA. The CDR3 covers 14 residues. The CDR3 here is CASSPMRENTEAFF. DNA of the CDR3: TGTGCCAGCAGTCCCATGCGGGAGAACACTGAAGCTTTCTTT.

V is TRBV6-2 or TRBV6-3 and J is TRBJ2-7, with TRBD2 matching 9 bases. CDR1 is MNHEY, CDR2 SVGEGT, per germline. The CDR3 has 15 residues. The trim removed 6 bases at V and 0 bases at J, leaving 6 bases unmatched. The CDR3 is CASSLAGVPSYEQYF. Here the CDR3 DNA reads TGTGCCAGCAGCTTAGCGGGGGTTCCCTCCTACGAGCAGTACTTC.

In this sample, this clone turned up once. The chain links TRBV7-9 to TRBJ2-1; 13 positions agree with TRBD2. V shed 0 bases, J shed 4 bases, and the junction held 6 bases outside the gene matches. The CDR3 length is 18 residues. CDR1 and CDR2 from the germline V gene are SEHNR and FQNEAQ (reference sequence). CDR3 in DNA: TGTGCCAGCAGCTTAGCTAGACTAGCGGGGGGTACTTACAATGAGCAGTTCTTC. Encoded protein: CASSLARLAGGTYNEQFF.

V usage is TRBV9 and J usage is TRBJ2-1, with 12 bases that match TRBD2. Per germline, CDR1 SGDLS and CDR2 YYNGEE. There are 16 residues in the CDR3. With V trimmed by 4 bases and J by 8 bases, 10 bases remained unmatched. The DNA of the CDR3 is TGTGCCAGCAGCCCTCTCCTAGCGGGGGGGCGGGATGAGCAGTTCTTC. Translated, it gives CASSPLLAGGRDEQFF. The full variable domain, rest sourced from reference TRBV9 and TRBJ2-1, is DSGVTQTPKHLITATGQRVTLRCSPRSGDLSVYWYQQSLDQGLQFLIQYYNGEERAKGNILERFSAQQFPDLHSELNLSSLELGDSALYFCASSPLLAGGRDEQFFGPGTRLTVL.

This clone came up once. The chain couples TRBV7-3 to TRBJ1-1; 8 positions agree with TRBD1. This CDR3 is 15 amino acids long. The trim removed 5 bases at V and 1 base at J, leaving 6 bases unmatched. Germline CDR1 SGHTA, CDR2 FQGTGA. The CDR3 reads CASSESGTGNTEAFF. CDR3 coding DNA: TGTGCCAGCAGCGAATCCGGGACAGGGAACACTGAAGCTTTCTTT.

This rearrangement joins TRBV12-5 to TRBJ2-3; the match to TRBD2 covers 9 bases. This CDR3 region has 16 residues. Losses at the gene ends were 6 bases for V and 5 bases for J; bases not matched to a gene: 12. The germline CDR1 and CDR2 sequences are LGHNT and FRNRAP. The CDR3 region is CASGGIAGASRDTQYF. As DNA, the CDR3 is TGTGCTAGTGGAGGGATAGCGGGGGCCTCCCGAGATACGCAGTATTTT.

The CDR3 DNA follows: TGCAGCGTTGACCCGCTAGCGGGGACCAGCTCCTACAATGAGCAGTTCTTC. Translating gives CSVDPLAGTSSYNEQFF. This chain links TRBV29-1 with TRBJ2-1, with TRBD2 identical over 9 bases. The CDR3 is 17 amino acids. Germline-derived CDR1 and CDR2 are SQVTM and ANQGSEA. J lost 0 bases, V lost 3 bases, and 9 bases had no gene match.